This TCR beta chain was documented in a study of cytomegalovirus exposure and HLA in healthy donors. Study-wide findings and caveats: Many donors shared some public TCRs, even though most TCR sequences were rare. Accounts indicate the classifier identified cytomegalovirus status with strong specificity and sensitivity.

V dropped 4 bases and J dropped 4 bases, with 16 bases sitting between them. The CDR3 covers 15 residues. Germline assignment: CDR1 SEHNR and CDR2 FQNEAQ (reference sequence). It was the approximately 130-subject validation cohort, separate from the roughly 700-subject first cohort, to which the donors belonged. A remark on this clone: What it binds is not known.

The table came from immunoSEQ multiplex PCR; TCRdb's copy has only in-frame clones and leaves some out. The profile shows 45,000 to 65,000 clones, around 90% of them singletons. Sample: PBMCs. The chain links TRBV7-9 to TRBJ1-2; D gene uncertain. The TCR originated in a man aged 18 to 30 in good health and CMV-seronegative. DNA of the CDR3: TGTGCCAGCAGCTCCGATGCTGGCCGCCCCTATGGCTACACCTTC. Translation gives CASSSDAGRPYGYTF.